The sequence of this T cell receptor (beta chain) was determined in a study of blood T cell repertoires in COVID-19 (dated by TCRdb to 2020 to 2022). A note on the overall study: The collaborator samples originated in the United States, Italy and Spain and spanned the acute and convalescent phases of COVID-19. Nearly every sample came with metadata listing a de-identified subject ID, COVID-19 status, age in years and sex. Deeply sampled blood TCRbeta repertoires from subjects exposed to, actively infected with, or recovered from COVID-19 were included in the dataset. The repertoires were made available in a free public database intended to serve as a resource for research on the immune response to SARS-CoV-2. Where HLA class I and class II types were available, the types were taken from metadata supplied by the sample provider, not from assay-based typing. Samples were obtained from the ongoing ImmuneRACE study (first 160 participants) and from 1,254 subjects provided by 6 global collaborators. The prospective study material was composed of cDNA or gDNA derived from T cells, B-cell-depleted T cells, or PBMCs. Findings and caveats that apply to the study as a whole: The amount of clinical and demographic metadata varied by source and participant and was provided uncurated.

From the cysteine up to the phenylalanine, the CDR3 has a length of 16 residues. Left in the record is the CDR3 DNA by itself, 48 bases read in frame from the first base. For CDR1 and CDR2, the germline V gene lists SGHRS and YFSETQ. The V end loses 4 bases and the J end loses 2 bases, and a stretch of 18 bases separates them. Participants in the prospective study were aged roughly 18 to 100 years, lived in about two dozen United States geographic areas, and enrolled through a virtual design. Cohort assignment in the prospective study relied on participant-reported clinical history from a screening survey and a study questionnaire. Recovered participants in ImmuneRACE Cohort 3 were defined by two consecutive negative NP/OP PCR tests, clearance by a healthcare professional, or resolution of symptoms. In the prospective study, whole blood, serum and a nasopharyngeal or oropharyngeal swab were collected from each participant by mobile phlebotomists. Additional blood draws and questionnaires over an approximately two-month period could optionally be provided by prospective study participants. Before DNA extraction, blood samples from the prospective study were shipped at room temperature or frozen.

With regard to this clone: What antigen it recognizes has not been identified. No per-base quality is available; no much larger clone lies one base away.

The immunoSEQ Assay, a bias-controlled multiplex PCR, was used to amplify TCRbeta CDR3 regions from genomic DNA. As for the original processing: Nucleated cell counts per sample were estimated from amplification of reference gene primers within the assay. To quantify the absolute abundance of each unique TCRbeta CDR3 rearrangement, sequence reads were collapsed and filtered. For each sample, productive Simpson clonality was calculated as the square root of Simpson's diversity index over productive rearrangements. As stored in TCRdb, this immuneACCESS dataset retains in-frame rearrangements with V and J assigned. A fraction of the clones does not appear; measured against another copy, unresolved V genes explain less than half of the discrepancy, and the remainder lacks a known reason. V, J and clone size were drawn from that table, and D and trimming were deduced from the DNA. Present in this sample are about 220,000 clones, about four fifths of which were seen just once. More than 3% of the sample rests with the top ten.

The clonotype was recovered from a woman aged 60 to 75 who had recovered from COVID-19. Recombination linked TRBV5-1 to TRBJ1-2; confidence is insufficient to name the D gene. Sequenced sample: PBMCs or T cells enriched from blood (not recorded which). The nucleotides are TGCGCCAGCAGCCGGGATTCCCAGGAGTCGAACTATGGCTACACCTTC. This sequence encodes CASSRDSQESNYGYTF. Where the CDR3 stops, the reference TRBV5-1 and TRBJ1-2 genes take over; the full variable domain is KAGVTQTPRYLIKTRGQQVTLSCSPISGHRSVSWYQQTPGQGLQFLFEYFSETQRNKGNFPGRFSGRQFSNSRSEMNVSTLELGDSALYLCASSRDSQESNYGYTFGSGTRLTVV.